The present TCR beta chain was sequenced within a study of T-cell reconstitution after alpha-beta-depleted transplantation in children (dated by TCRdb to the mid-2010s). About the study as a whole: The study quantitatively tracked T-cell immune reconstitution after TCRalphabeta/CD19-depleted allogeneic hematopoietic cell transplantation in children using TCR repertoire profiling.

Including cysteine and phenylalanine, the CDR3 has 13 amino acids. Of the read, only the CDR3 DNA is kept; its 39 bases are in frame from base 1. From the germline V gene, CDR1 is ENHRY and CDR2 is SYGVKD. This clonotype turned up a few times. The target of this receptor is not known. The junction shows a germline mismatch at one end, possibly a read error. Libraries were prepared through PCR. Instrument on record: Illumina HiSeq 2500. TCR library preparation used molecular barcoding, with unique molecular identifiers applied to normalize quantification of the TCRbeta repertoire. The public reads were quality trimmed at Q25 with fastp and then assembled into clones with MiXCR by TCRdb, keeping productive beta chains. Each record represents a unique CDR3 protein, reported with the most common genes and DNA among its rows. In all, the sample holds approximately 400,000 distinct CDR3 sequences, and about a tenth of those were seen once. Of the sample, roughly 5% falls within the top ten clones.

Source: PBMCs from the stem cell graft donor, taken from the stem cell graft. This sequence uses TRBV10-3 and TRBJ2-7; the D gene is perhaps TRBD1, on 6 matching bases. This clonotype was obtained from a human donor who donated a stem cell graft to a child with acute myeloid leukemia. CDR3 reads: CAISKSQGYEQYF. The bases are TGTGCCATCAGTAAGTCACAGGGCTACGAGCAGTACTTC.